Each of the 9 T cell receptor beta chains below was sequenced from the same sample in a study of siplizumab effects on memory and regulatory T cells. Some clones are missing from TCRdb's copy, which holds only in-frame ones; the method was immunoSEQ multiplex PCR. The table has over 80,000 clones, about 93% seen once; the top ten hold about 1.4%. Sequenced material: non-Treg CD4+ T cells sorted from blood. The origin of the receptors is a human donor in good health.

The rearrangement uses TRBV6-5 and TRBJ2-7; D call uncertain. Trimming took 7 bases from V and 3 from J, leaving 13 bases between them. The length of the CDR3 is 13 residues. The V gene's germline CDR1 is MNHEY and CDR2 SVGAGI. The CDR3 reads CASKRGTNYEQYF. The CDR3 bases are TGTGCCAGCAAACGAGGCACCAACTACGAGCAGTACTTC.

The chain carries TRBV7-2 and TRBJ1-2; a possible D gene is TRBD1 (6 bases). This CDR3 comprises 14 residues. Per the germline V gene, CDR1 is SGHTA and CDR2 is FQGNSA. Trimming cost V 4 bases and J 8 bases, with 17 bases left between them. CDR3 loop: CASSSGRGKSGYTF. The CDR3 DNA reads TGTGCCAGCAGCTCAGGGAGGGGGAAAAGCGGCTACACCTTC.

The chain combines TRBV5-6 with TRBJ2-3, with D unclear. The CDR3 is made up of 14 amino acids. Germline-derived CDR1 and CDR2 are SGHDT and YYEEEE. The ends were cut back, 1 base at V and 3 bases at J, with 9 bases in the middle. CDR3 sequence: CASSLWSTTDTQYF. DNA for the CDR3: TGTGCCAGCAGCTTGTGGTCTACGACAGATACGCAGTATTTT.

This CDR3 is CASSYNTGSTQYF. The CDR3 nucleotides are TGTGCCAGCAGTTACAACACGGGGAGTACGCAGTATTTT. The rearrangement uses TRBV6-6 and TRBJ2-3; D possibly corresponds to TRBD2 (5 bases). CDR1 is MNHNY and CDR2 is SVGAGI in the germline V gene (reference sequence). The ends were cut back, 2 bases at V and 8 bases at J, with 11 bases in the middle. This CDR3 has 13 amino acids.

The CDR3 reads CASSGDKDYEQYF. The CDR3 nucleotides are TGTGCCAGCAGTGGGGACAAGGACTACGAGCAGTACTTC. The chain is built from TRBV6-1 and TRBJ2-7, with D maybe TRBD1 (6 bases). The V end was cut by 4 bases, the J end by 3 bases, with 10 bases between. The germline CDR1 and CDR2 sequences are MNHNS and SASEGT. CDR3 length equals 13 residues.

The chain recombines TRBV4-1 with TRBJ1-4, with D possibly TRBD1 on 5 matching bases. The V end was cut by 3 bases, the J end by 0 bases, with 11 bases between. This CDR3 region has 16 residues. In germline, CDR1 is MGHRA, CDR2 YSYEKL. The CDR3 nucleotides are TGCGCCAGCAGCCATGATTGGACAACAACTAATGAAAAACTGTTTTTT. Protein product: CASSHDWTTTNEKLFF.

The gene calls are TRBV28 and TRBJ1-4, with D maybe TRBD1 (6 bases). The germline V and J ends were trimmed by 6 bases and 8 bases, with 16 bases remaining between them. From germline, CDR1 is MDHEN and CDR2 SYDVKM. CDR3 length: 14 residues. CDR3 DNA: TGTGCCAGCAGCTCGACACTCCAGGGGGAAAAACTGTTTTTT. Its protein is CASSSTLQGEKLFF.

CDR3 bases: TGTGCCAGCAGTGCTCCCCTGGTTTTGAGCAATCAGCCCCAGCATTTT. It encodes CASSAPLVLSNQPQHF. The gene calls are TRBV2 and TRBJ1-5; the D is unclear. The CDR3 loop spans 16 amino acids. The germline V and J ends were trimmed by 4 bases and 1 base, with 14 bases remaining between them. Germline values: CDR1 SNHLY, CDR2 FYNNEI. The whole variable domain, filled in from reference TRBV2 and TRBJ1-5, reads EPEVTQTPSHQVTQMGQEVILRCVPISNHLYFYWYRQILGQKVEFLVSFYNNEISEKSEIFDDQFSVERPDGSNFTLKIRSTKLEDSAMYFCASSAPLVLSNQPQHFGDGTRLSIL.

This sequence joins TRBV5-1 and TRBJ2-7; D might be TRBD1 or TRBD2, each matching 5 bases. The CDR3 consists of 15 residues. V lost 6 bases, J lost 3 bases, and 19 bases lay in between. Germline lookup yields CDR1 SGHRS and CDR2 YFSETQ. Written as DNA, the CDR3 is TGCGCCAGCAAGCCGGGGCCACAGGATATCTACGAGCAGTACTTC. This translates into CASKPGPQDIYEQYF.